Sequencing of this TCR beta chain was carried out in a study of CXCR3-negative and CXCR3-positive naive CD8 T cells. Overall study findings and caveats: Unlike memory cells, which differed, naive CXCR3-negative and CXCR3-positive cells had similar TRBV-TRBJ usage. CXCR3-expressing naive cells carried TRB CDR3s more hydrophobic than those of CXCR3-negative naive cells.

On this clonotype itself: Antigen unknown.

Libraries of TRB cDNA were made by 5' RACE and carried UMIs. Reprocessing the 5' RACE reads, TCRdb reports a single entry for every CDR3 protein and omits DNA. Its table records about 120,000 distinct CDR3 sequences. The CDR3 is 16 residues long. The material sequenced was naive CXCR3+ CD8+ T cells from blood. Sample subset: CD45RO-CCR7+CD27+CD95- naive CD8+ T cells expressing CXCR3 (TNR3+). This TCR was recovered from a human donor in good health. Some clones in this sample may be carry-over from other donors' samples. The chain has TRBV12-3 or TRBV12-4 and TRBJ2-5; the D gene TCRdb calls, TRBD2, cannot be checked with no DNA. CDR3 in amino acids: CASSLDGLAGLETQYF.